The 10 T cell receptor beta chains listed next were all sequenced from one sample in a study of T cell repertoires in cytomegalovirus infection. TCRdb passed the reads through MiXCR, listing each CDR3 protein once. The sample holds approximately 150,000 distinct CDR3 sequences, approximately 5.9% seen once. The sample comprised PBMCs. The receptors here all came from a human donor in good health (CMV status not recorded). Some clones in this sample may be carry-over from other donors' samples.

This clonotype was picked up a small number of times. V usage is TRBV29-1 and J usage is TRBJ2-1; possibly TRBD1 or TRBD2 for D (7 bases each). Trimming removed 6 bases from V and 4 bases from J, with 16 bases in between. Germline CDR1 reads SQVTM; CDR2 reads ANQGSEA. CDR3 size: 14 residues. The CDR3 spells CSVNRQGGYNEQFF. In DNA form, the CDR3 reads TGCAGCGTAAATAGACAGGGAGGGTACAATGAGCAGTTCTTC.

This clonotype was found many times. Germline and junction disagree at one end, which may indicate a read error. The chain links TRBV29-1 to TRBJ2-3, with D possibly matching TRBD1 (5 bases). Germline CDR1 and CDR2: SQVTM and ANQGSEA. This CDR3 comprises 15 residues. CDR3 nucleotide sequence: TGCAGCGTGGAAGGGGCCTCTACAAACACAGATACGCAGTATTTT. It translates to CSVEGASTNTDTQYF.

This clonotype was seen many times. V usage is TRBV7-3 and J usage is TRBJ2-3; D might be TRBD1 (5 bases). The CDR3 spans 15 residues. Trimming took off 4 bases at V and 6 bases at J, with 17 bases between the two ends. Germline V gives CDR1 SGHTA, CDR2 FQGTGA. CDR3 sequence: CASSSPEDSHDTQYF. CDR3 DNA sequence: TGTGCCAGCAGCTCCCCGGAAGACAGTCACGATACGCAGTATTTT.

To note about this clonotype: This may come from a read error, since a much larger clone is one base off. This chain joins TRBV7-2 and TRBJ1-2, with D perhaps matching TRBD1 (6 bases). V lost 5 bases to trimming and J lost 0 bases, with 16 bases between them. The CDR3 is 16 amino acids. CDR1 and CDR2 (germline): SGHTA, FQGNSA. For the CDR3, the DNA is TGTGCCAGCAGCCGCGGGTGGGGGGGCCCTAACTATGGCTACACCTTC. It specifies CASSRGWGGPNYGYTF. Full variable domain (missing parts from reference TRBV7-2 and TRBJ1-2): GAGVSQSPSNKVTEKGKDVELRCDPISGHTALYWYRQSLGQGLEFLIYFQGNSAPDKSGLPSDRFSAERTGGSVSTLTIQRTQQEDSAVYLCASSRGWGGPNYGYTFGSGTRLTVV.

This clonotype has a count of ten or more. This chain joins TRBV7-9 and TRBJ2-3; 11 nucleotides line up with TRBD2. The germline V gene encodes CDR1 SEHNR and CDR2 FQNEAQ (reference sequence). This CDR3 is built from 16 residues. V lost 5 bases and J lost 0; bases outside the gene matches: 4. The CDR3 loop is CASSPGLAASTDTQYF. CDR3 nucleotides: TGTGCCAGCAGCCCGGGACTAGCGGCAAGCACAGATACGCAGTATTTT.

This clonotype appeared many times. The CDR3 DNA sequence: TGTGCCAGCAGCTCTTATATGCCGGCTAGCGGGGCGGATGAGCAGTTCTTC. Translation: CASSSYMPASGADEQFF. The chain links TRBV7-3 to TRBJ2-1; 9 bases are shared with TRBD2. There are 17 residues in the CDR3. Germline-derived CDR1 and CDR2 are SGHTA and FQGTGA. V trimming: 4 bases; J trimming: 8 bases; junction bases outside the gene matches: 15.

This clonotype appeared many times. The rearrangement uses TRBV7-2 and TRBJ2-4; 10 bases map to TRBD2. Germline CDR1 SGHTA, CDR2 FQGNSA. The CDR3 has 17 residues. V trimming: 5 bases; J trimming: 1 base; junction bases outside the gene matches: 8. The CDR3 DNA is TGTGCCAGCAGCGCGAGCGGGGGGGCCGAGGCCAAAAACATTCAGTACTTC. Its protein is CASSASGGAEAKNIQYF. The entire variable domain, with the rest obtained from reference TRBV7-2 and TRBJ2-4, is as follows: GAGVSQSPSNKVTEKGKDVELRCDPISGHTALYWYRQSLGQGLEFLIYFQGNSAPDKSGLPSDRFSAERTGGSVSTLTIQRTQQEDSAVYLCASSASGGAEAKNIQYFGAGTRLSVL.

Many counts were recorded for this clonotype. This rearrangement joins TRBV11-2 to TRBJ1-1; D is perhaps TRBD1 (6 bases). Per germline, CDR1 SGHAT and CDR2 FQNNGV. With 5 bases removed from V and 5 bases from J, the gap between germline ends came to 15 bases. This CDR3 is 14 amino acids long. The CDR3 sequence is CASSPSGGGTEAFF. CDR3 coding DNA: TGTGCCAGCAGCCCTAGCGGAGGGGGTACTGAAGCTTTCTTT. Looking up the rest from reference TRBV11-2 and TRBJ1-1 gives the full variable domain: EAGVAQSPRYKIIEKRQSVAFWCNPISGHATLYWYQQILGQGPKLLIQFQNNGVVDDSQLPKDRFSAERLKGVDSTLKIQPAKLEDSAVYLCASSPSGGGTEAFFGQGTRLTVV.

This clonotype showed up many times. The chain uses TRBV5-8 and TRBJ1-5; TRBD1 matches 10 bases. The CDR3 has 18 amino acids. Germline values: CDR1 SGHTS, CDR2 YDEGEE. V lost 1 base to trimming and J lost 0 bases; unmatched junction nucleotides: 7. The CDR3, as DNA: TGTGCCAGCAGCTTGTCCGGACAGGGGGGCTATAGCAATCAGCCCCAGCATTTT. It yields the protein CASSLSGQGGYSNQPQHF. Full variable domain (outside the CDR3, taken from reference TRBV5-8 and TRBJ1-5): EAGVTQSPTHLIKTRGQQATLRCSPISGHTSVYWYQQALGLGLQFLLWYDEGEERNRGNFPPRFSGRQFPNYSSELNVNALELEDSALYLCASSLSGQGGYSNQPQHFGDGTRLSIL.

The chain employs TRBV20-1 and TRBJ1-2; D might be TRBD1 (5 bases). This CDR3 spans 14 amino acids. The V gene lost 2 bases and the J gene lost 6 bases, with 16 bases spanning the gap. Germline V lookup: CDR1 DFQATT, CDR2 SNEGSKA (reference sequence). This CDR3 is CSARRTRGTDGYTF. CDR3 sequence (DNA): TGCAGTGCTAGACGCACGCGGGGGACGGATGGCTACACCTTC.